This T cell receptor beta chain was captured by sequencing in a study of T-cell memory formation after mild COVID-19. Study at large: For the most part, TCR clusters were specific to one donor.

Via MiXCR, TCRdb re-called the 5' RACE reads, giving one row per CDR3 protein. The sample holds 300,000 to 350,000 distinct CDR3 sequences, roughly a fifth seen once. Study-level findings and limits: CD4/CD8 balance characterized clones contracting day 15 to 85, and CD4+ skew characterized later expanders.

This clonotype was recorded a few times. Its cognate antigen is unknown. Per germline, CDR1 SGHNT and CDR2 YYREEE (reference sequence). J lost 4 bases, V lost 6 bases, and 9 bases had no gene match. The CDR3 length is 15 residues. The sample consisted of PBMCs or a T cell subset sorted from them (not recorded which). The chain is built from TRBV5-4 and TRBJ2-3, with TRBD1 matching over 9 bases. This sequence originates from a young man who had mild COVID-19 (a few samples of this study predate the infection). Cell type and time point are not known. CDR3 protein: CASNPGRQGADTQYF. In nucleotides, the CDR3 is TGTGCCAGCAACCCCGGGAGACAGGGGGCAGATACGCAGTATTTT.